These 28 T cell receptor beta chains originate from one sample sequenced in a study of patients and donors after allogeneic stem cell transplantation. A single record per CDR3 protein comes from TCRdb applying MiXCR to the RT-PCR reads. The profile shows 800,000 to 1,000,000 distinct CDR3 sequences, about a sixth of them singletons. Sequencing was performed on blood, either unsorted or a sorted T cell fraction (not recorded which). The receptors derive from a human donor who was either an allogeneic HSCT recipient or a stem cell or donor lymphocyte infusion donor (not recorded which). It is not recorded whose cells these are; they may come from a transplant donor.

This clonotype was detected ten times or more. The DNA for the CDR3 is TGTGCCACCAGCAACCCCCGACAAACTCAAGCTTTCTTT. Encoded protein: CATSNPRQTQAFF. This sequence joins TRBV15 and TRBJ1-1; D is unclear. Trimming shortened V by 4 bases and J by 9 bases, and 15 bases separated the two germline ends. CDR3 length equals 13 residues. Germline CDR1 reads LNHNV; CDR2 reads YYDKDF (reference sequence).

There are a few counts of this clonotype. V gene TRBV20-1 combines with J gene TRBJ2-7; 7 bases fit TRBD1. Per the germline V gene, CDR1 is DFQATT and CDR2 is SNEGSKA (reference sequence). Unmatched junction bases numbered 6, after V lost 2 bases and J lost 2 bases. This CDR3 is built from 14 residues. CDR3 coding DNA: TGCAGTGCTAGAAACCGACAGGGAACCTACGAGCAGTACTTC. Its protein product is CSARNRQGTYEQYF.

Comment on this clonotype: A junction boundary mismatches the germline segment, possibly from a read error. The chain is built from TRBV27 and TRBJ1-5, with unresolved D. The CDR3 is 17 residues long. Germline V gene lookup returns CDR1 MNHEY and CDR2 SMNVEV (reference sequence). The DNA for the CDR3 is TGTGCCAACAGTTTAAGTTTTGAGGGAAGGGACAATCAGCCCCAGCATTTT. This encodes CANSLSFEGRDNQPQHF.

The chain employs TRBV5-4 and TRBJ2-1; 7 bases map to TRBD1. Trimming took 4 bases from V and 6 from J; bases not matched to a gene: 4. The CDR3 length is 13 residues. The V gene's germline CDR1 is SGHNT and CDR2 YYREEE (reference sequence). Written as DNA, the CDR3 is TGTGCCAGCAGCACCAGGACAGGCAATGAGCAGTTCTTC. Its protein product is CASSTRTGNEQFF.

This clonotype was seen more than once but under ten times. V is TRBV28 and J is TRBJ1-6; D perhaps matches TRBD1 (6 bases). Per the germline V gene, CDR1 is MDHEN and CDR2 is SYDVKM. The V end was cut by 2 bases, the J end by 5 bases, with 10 bases between. This CDR3 contains 15 residues. CDR3 DNA: TGTGCCAGCAGTTTACGGGGGCTCGATAATTCACCCCTCCACTTT. This gives the protein CASSLRGLDNSPLHF.

This clonotype has just a few counts. The CDR3: CASSQDLPGQGRTDTQYF. CDR3 in DNA: TGCGCCAGCAGCCAAGATCTCCCGGGACAGGGAAGGACAGATACGCAGTATTTT. This rearrangement joins TRBV4-3 to TRBJ2-3; 9 bases map to TRBD1. V lost 0 bases and J lost 3; bases outside the gene matches: 10. In germline, CDR1 is LGHNA, CDR2 YSLEER. The CDR3 totals 18 residues.

The J gene is TRBJ2-1, the V gene TRBV20-1; D is undetermined. CDR3 size: 13 residues. V was trimmed by 0 bases and J by 5 bases, leaving 8 bases between them. Germline CDR1 and CDR2: DFQATT and SNEGSKA (reference sequence). The CDR3 DNA follows: TGCAGTGCTAGAGATCGCATTAACAATGAGCAGTTCTTC. Its translation: CSARDRINNEQFF.

The chain has TRBV20-1 and TRBJ2-5; a weak D match, TRBD2 (5 bases). The CDR3 has 15 residues. The germline V gene encodes CDR1 DFQATT and CDR2 SNEGSKA (reference sequence). Trimming pared 1 base from V and 0 bases from J, leaving 12 bases between. CDR3 region: CSARGPSGNQETQYF. CDR3 DNA: TGCAGTGCTAGAGGACCCTCCGGGAACCAAGAGACCCAGTACTTC.

This clonotype was counted between two and nine times. The chain uses TRBV7-9 and TRBJ1-5, with D tentatively TRBD1 (6 bases). Germline assignment: CDR1 SEHNR and CDR2 FQNEAQ (reference sequence). The V and J ends lost 0 bases and 6 bases respectively, with 12 bases between them. The CDR3 runs to 15 residues. The CDR3 region is CASSLAAPGVQPQHF. The CDR3 coding sequence is TGTGCCAGCAGCTTAGCGGCCCCAGGGGTTCAGCCCCAGCATTTT.

This chain connects TRBV4-2 to TRBJ2-5; TRBD2 might be the D (6 bases). In germline, CDR1 is LGHNA, CDR2 YNFKEQ. CDR3 length: 12 residues. V lost 7 bases to trimming and J lost 4 bases, with 10 bases between them. In DNA, the CDR3 is TGTGCCAGCAATACCGGGGGAGAGACCCAGTACTTC. Translation: CASNTGGETQYF.

This clonotype was observed many times. The chain employs TRBV20-1 and TRBJ1-5, with TRBD1 identical over 8 bases. The J segment lost 7 bases and the V segment lost 5 bases, leaving 7 bases of the junction unmatched. Germline CDR1 reads DFQATT; CDR2 reads SNEGSKA (reference sequence). This CDR3 comprises 13 residues. The CDR3 DNA sequence: TGCAGTGCTTCGACAGGGGTTAGACAGCCCCAGCATTTT. Translating it yields CSASTGVRQPQHF.

J is TRBJ1-1 and V is TRBV2, with 7 bases fitting TRBD1. Unmatched junction bases numbered 7, after V lost 5 bases and J lost 1 base. The CDR3 covers 15 residues. Germline CDR1 and CDR2: SNHLY and FYNNEI. The CDR3 loop reads CASSPYRGRNTEAFF. DNA for the CDR3: TGTGCCAGCAGTCCTTACAGGGGCCGGAACACTGAAGCTTTCTTT.

The chain has TRBV6-4 and TRBJ2-1, with 11 positions matching TRBD2. This CDR3 region has 17 residues. Losses at the gene ends were 0 bases for V and 6 bases for J; bases not matched to a gene: 7. Germline loops: CDR1 MRHNA, CDR2 SNTAGT. The CDR3 sequence is CASSDSRLAGRFNEQFF. CDR3 DNA sequence: TGTGCCAGCAGTGACTCCCGACTAGCGGGACGGTTCAATGAGCAGTTCTTC.

This clonotype has a handful of counts. This chain links TRBV3-1 with TRBJ2-7; D is ambiguous. The CDR3 has 13 amino acids. Between the trimmed V and J ends, which lost 0 bases and 4 bases, there was a span of 7 bases. Germline CDR1 reads LGHDT; CDR2 reads YNNKEL (reference sequence). The CDR3 spells CASSQDDVYEQYF. In DNA, the CDR3 is TGTGCCAGCAGCCAAGACGACGTGTACGAGCAGTACTTC.

This clonotype has a single count. The V call is TRBV6-2 or TRBV6-3, the J call TRBJ2-7; 10 bases match TRBD1. This CDR3 has 14 amino acids. V shed 6 bases and J 6 bases; nucleotides not matched to a gene: 8. CDR1 and CDR2 (germline): MNHEY, SVGEGT. The CDR3 protein is CASSRQGAKFEQYF. DNA of the CDR3: TGTGCCAGCAGCAGACAGGGGGCGAAGTTCGAGCAGTACTTC.

This clonotype has just a few counts. This sequence joins TRBV3-1 and TRBJ1-1, with 7 bases identical to TRBD1. Per the germline V gene, CDR1 is LGHDT and CDR2 is YNNKEL (reference sequence). The CDR3 loop spans 15 amino acids. The V segment lost 3 bases and the J segment 2 bases; nucleotides outside the gene matches: 6. The CDR3 here is CASSQRQGRNTEAFF. In nucleotides, the CDR3 is TGTGCCAGCAGCCAGCGACAGGGAAGAAACACTGAAGCTTTCTTT.

The V and J genes are TRBV4-3 and TRBJ2-2, with 10 bases that match TRBD1. Germline CDR1 LGHNA, CDR2 YSLEER. J lost 2 bases, V lost 3 bases, and 9 bases had no gene match. CDR3 length: 18 amino acids. CDR3: CASSQDTGTGVNTGELFF. For the CDR3, the DNA is TGCGCCAGCAGCCAGGATACCGGGACAGGGGTAAACACCGGGGAGCTGTTTTTT.

This clonotype was recorded many times. The V and J genes are TRBV27 and TRBJ2-7; D is unresolved. From germline, CDR1 is MNHEY and CDR2 SMNVEV (reference sequence). Trimming took 5 bases from V and 2 from J, leaving 10 bases between them. The CDR3 is made up of 13 amino acids. CDR3 DNA: TGTGCCAGCAGTCTGACGCCAACCTACGAGCAGTACTTC. Its translation is CASSLTPTYEQYF.

The table lists this clonotype with a few counts. The CDR3 reads CASSRGTGIYGYTF. In DNA, the CDR3 is TGTGCCAGCAGCCGCGGGACAGGGATCTATGGCTACACCTTC. The chain combines TRBV7-9 with TRBJ1-2; 9 bases fit TRBD1. CDR3 length: 14 residues. Germline lookup yields CDR1 SEHNR and CDR2 FQNEAQ (reference sequence). V lost 5 bases, J lost 4 bases, and 5 bases stayed unmatched. The variable domain in full, completed from reference TRBV7-9 and TRBJ1-2, reads DTGVSQNPRHKITKRGQNVTFRCDPISEHNRLYWYRQTLGQGPEFLTYFQNEAQLEKSRLLSDRFSAERPKGSFSTLEIQRTEQGDSAMYLCASSRGTGIYGYTFGSGTRLTVV.

The chain links TRBV5-1 to TRBJ2-4; 10 nucleotides line up with TRBD2. J lost 0 bases, V lost 0 bases, and 6 bases had no gene match. Per germline, CDR1 SGHRS and CDR2 YFSETQ. The CDR3 contains 18 residues. The CDR3 sequence: CASSLGLAGRLAKNIQYF. The DNA of the CDR3 is TGCGCCAGCAGCTTGGGACTAGCGGGTCGTCTAGCCAAAAACATTCAGTACTTC.

The sample holds a few counts of this clonotype. The chain carries TRBV20-1 and TRBJ2-2, with 7 bases aligning to TRBD1. The ends lost 0 bases at V and 2 bases at J; junction bases unmatched: 9. The CDR3 covers 17 residues. Looked up from germline, CDR1 is DFQATT and CDR2 is SNEGSKA (reference sequence). CDR3 sequence: CSARDSSDRVNTGELFF. The CDR3 DNA sequence: TGCAGTGCTAGAGATTCCTCCGACAGGGTTAACACCGGGGAGCTGTTTTTT.

This clonotype was recorded a few times. The J gene is TRBJ2-1, the V gene TRBV20-1; 9 bases line up with TRBD2. The CDR3 extends over 15 amino acids. Germline-derived CDR1 and CDR2 are DFQATT and SNEGSKA (reference sequence). The V segment lost 0 bases and the J segment 8 bases; nucleotides outside the gene matches: 8. The CDR3 is CSAREGSGSLYEQFF. For the CDR3, the DNA is TGCAGTGCTAGAGAGGGTAGCGGGAGTCTTTATGAGCAGTTCTTC.

The chain is built from TRBV18 and TRBJ1-1, with a tentative D call TRBD1 (5 bases). The CDR3 extends over 13 amino acids. CDR1 and CDR2 from the germline V gene are KGHSH and LQKENI. Trimming removed 6 bases from V and 5 bases from J, with 13 bases in between. CDR3 DNA: TGTGCCAGCTCCCCTTACGCAGGGACTGAAGCTTTCTTT. Translation gives CASSPYAGTEAFF.

This clonotype showed up many times. V usage is TRBV7-2 and J usage is TRBJ1-1; no firm D call. V lost 5 bases and J lost 0, with 7 bases in between. Germline V gives CDR1 SGHTA, CDR2 FQGNSA. There are 13 residues in the CDR3. CDR3 DNA sequence: TGTGCCAGCAGCGTTAGAGTGAACACTGAAGCTTTCTTT. It codes for CASSVRVNTEAFF. The complete variable domain, with remaining parts taken from reference TRBV7-2 and TRBJ1-1, reads GAGVSQSPSNKVTEKGKDVELRCDPISGHTALYWYRQSLGQGLEFLIYFQGNSAPDKSGLPSDRFSAERTGGSVSTLTIQRTQQEDSAVYLCASSVRVNTEAFFGQGTRLTVV.

There are a few counts of this clonotype. The genes are TRBV7-8 and TRBJ2-3; tentative D call: TRBD1 (5 bases). The CDR3 length is 19 residues. V was cut by 5 bases and J by 1 base, with 25 bases left in between. Per the germline V gene, CDR1 is SGHVS and CDR2 is FQNEAQ. CDR3 protein: CASSLMWARPWGGTDTQYF. Written as DNA, the CDR3 is TGTGCCAGCAGCCTCATGTGGGCCCGACCCTGGGGCGGCACAGATACGCAGTATTTT.

CDR3 protein: CASSLDWSLSYEQYF. DNA of the CDR3: TGTGCCAGCAGTTTAGATTGGTCTCTCTCCTACGAGCAGTACTTC. The chain combines TRBV27 with TRBJ2-7; no firm D call. The CDR3 spans 15 residues. V was shortened by 2 bases and J by 0 bases, with 11 bases between the two germline ends. Germline lookup yields CDR1 MNHEY and CDR2 SMNVEV (reference sequence).

This clonotype has ten or more counts. The chain joins TRBV5-1 to TRBJ1-1; 10 nucleotides line up with TRBD1. This CDR3 has 17 residues. V lost 1 base to trimming and J lost 0 bases; unmatched junction nucleotides: 6. Germline-derived CDR1 and CDR2 are SGHRS and YFSETQ. The CDR3 region is CASSLFPGQGMNTEAFF. CDR3 bases: TGCGCCAGCAGCTTGTTCCCGGGACAGGGGATGAACACTGAAGCTTTCTTT.

The table lists this clonotype with a few counts. The genes are TRBV12-3 or TRBV12-4 and TRBJ1-6, with a possible D match to TRBD1 (6 bases). V was clipped by 8 bases and J by 6 bases, with 11 bases between them. The CDR3 is made up of 13 amino acids. This CDR3 reads CASQRQANSPLHF. The CDR3 nucleotides read TGTGCCAGCCAGAGACAGGCTAATTCACCCCTCCACTTT.